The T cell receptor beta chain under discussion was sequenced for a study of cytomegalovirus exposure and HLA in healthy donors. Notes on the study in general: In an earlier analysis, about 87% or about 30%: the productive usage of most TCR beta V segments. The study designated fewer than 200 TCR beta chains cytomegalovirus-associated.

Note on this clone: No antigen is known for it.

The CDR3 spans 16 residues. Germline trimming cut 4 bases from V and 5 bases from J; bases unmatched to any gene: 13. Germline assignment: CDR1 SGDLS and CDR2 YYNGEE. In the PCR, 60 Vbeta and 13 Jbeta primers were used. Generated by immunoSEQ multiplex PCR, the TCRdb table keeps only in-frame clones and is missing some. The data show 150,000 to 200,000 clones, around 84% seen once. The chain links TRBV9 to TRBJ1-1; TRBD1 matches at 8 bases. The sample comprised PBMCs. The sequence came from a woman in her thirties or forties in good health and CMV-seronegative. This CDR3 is CASSPILQGARTEAFF. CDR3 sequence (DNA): TGTGCCAGCAGCCCCATCCTGCAGGGGGCCAGGACTGAAGCTTTCTTT.